This T cell receptor beta chain was captured in a study of T cell responses to AZD1222 COVID-19 vaccine. The CDR3 runs 15 residues. V shed 4 bases and J 0 bases; nucleotides not matched to a gene: 5. Germline V gives CDR1 SGHTS, CDR2 YDEGEE. Study results and limitations: There were mostly white British donors and more females than males, and clonal diversity was possibly underestimated. AZD1222 recipients seropositive at baseline numbered only six.

Analysis merged second doses at about 4 or about 12 weeks. Clones were sequenced by immunoSEQ multiplex PCR, and TCRdb holds only the in-frame ones, with some missing. The table records 120,000 or so clones, around 88% of them present only once. A word on this clone: Its antigen is not identified.

Sequenced here: peripheral blood, sampled 28 days after the second AZD1222 dose. The source of this sequence is an adult who received the AZD1222 COVID-19 vaccine. This chain joins TRBV5-8 and TRBJ2-3; 7 bases fit TRBD1. CDR3 coding DNA: TGTGCCAGCAGCCCGTGGACAGGTAGCACAGATACGCAGTATTTT. Its protein product is CASSPWTGSTDTQYF.